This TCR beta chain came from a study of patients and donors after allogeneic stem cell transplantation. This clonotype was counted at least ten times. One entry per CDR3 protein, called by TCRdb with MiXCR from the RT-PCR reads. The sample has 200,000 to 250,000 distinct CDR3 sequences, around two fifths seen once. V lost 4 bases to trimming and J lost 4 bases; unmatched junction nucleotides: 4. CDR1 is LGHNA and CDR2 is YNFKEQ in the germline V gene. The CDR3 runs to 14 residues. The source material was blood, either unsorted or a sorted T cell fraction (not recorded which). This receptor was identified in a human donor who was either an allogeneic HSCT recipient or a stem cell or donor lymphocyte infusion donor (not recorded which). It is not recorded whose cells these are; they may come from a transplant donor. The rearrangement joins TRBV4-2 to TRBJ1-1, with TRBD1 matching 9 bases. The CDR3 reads CASSRDRASTEAFF. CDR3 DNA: TGTGCCAGCAGCCGGGACAGGGCTAGCACTGAAGCTTTCTTT.